Below, 16 T cell receptor beta chains from the same sample are listed, as sequenced in a study of ipilimumab plus nivolumab after autologous stem cell transplantation. Some clones are missing from TCRdb's copy, which holds only in-frame ones; the method was immunoSEQ multiplex PCR. This table has around 15,000 clones, about 81% appearing once. The sample here was PBMCs, taken in a trial of ipilimumab plus nivolumab as post-transplant consolidation. These receptor sequences come from a male donor with diffuse large B-cell lymphoma.

DNA of the CDR3: TGTGCCTGGAGTCTTCCTCTAGCGAAAACGACCGGGGAGCTGTTTTTT. Amino acid sequence: CAWSLPLAKTTGELFF. The chain is built from TRBV30 and TRBJ2-2; maybe TRBD2 (6 bases). CDR1 GTSNPN and CDR2 SVGIG come from the germline V gene (reference sequence). The germline V and J ends were trimmed by 2 bases and 5 bases, with 18 bases remaining between them. CDR3 length: 16 residues.

The chain combines TRBV30 with TRBJ1-2, with D tentatively TRBD1 (6 bases). CDR1 is GTSNPN and CDR2 is SVGIG in the germline V gene (reference sequence). Trimming cost V 4 bases and J 8 bases, with 11 bases left between them. This CDR3 has 11 residues. In nucleotides, the CDR3 is TGTGCCTGGATCTGGGGGGGCGGCTACACCTTC. This gives the protein CAWIWGGGYTF.

V gene TRBV7-2 combines with J gene TRBJ2-3; the match to TRBD1 covers 10 bases. Losses at the gene ends were 3 bases for V and 5 bases for J; bases not matched to a gene: 5. The CDR3 has 15 amino acids. CDR1 is SGHTA and CDR2 is FQGNSA in the germline V gene. The CDR3 loop is CASSFLGTGVDTQYF. For the CDR3, the DNA is TGTGCCAGCAGCTTCCTCGGGACAGGGGTAGATACGCAGTATTTT. The full variable domain, with the rest looked up from reference TRBV7-2 and TRBJ2-3, is GAGVSQSPSNKVTEKGKDVELRCDPISGHTALYWYRQSLGQGLEFLIYFQGNSAPDKSGLPSDRFSAERTGGSVSTLTIQRTQQEDSAVYLCASSFLGTGVDTQYFGPGTRLTVL.

CDR3: CATSRDLAKNIQYF. CDR3 in DNA: TGTGCCACCAGCAGGGACTTAGCCAAAAACATTCAGTACTTC. The chain is built from TRBV15 and TRBJ2-4; D may be TRBD2 (5 bases). Trimming removed 3 bases from V and 0 bases from J, with 6 bases in between. CDR1 and CDR2 (germline): LNHNV, YYDKDF (reference sequence). This CDR3 is 14 amino acids long.

Only one count was recorded for this clone. J is TRBJ2-3 and V is TRBV30, with TRBD2 matching over 12 bases. CDR1 GTSNPN and CDR2 SVGIG come from the germline V gene (reference sequence). V was pared by 8 bases and J by 2 bases, with 5 bases of the junction left unmatched. CDR3 size: 14 residues. CDR3 protein: CATRLAGVTDTQYF. In DNA form, the CDR3 reads TGTGCCACACGACTAGCGGGGGTCACAGATACGCAGTATTTT.

This chain uses TRBV5-1 with TRBJ2-3; no firm D call. This CDR3 spans 14 amino acids. The ends were cut back, 4 bases at V and 0 bases at J, with 9 bases in the middle. Per germline, CDR1 SGHRS and CDR2 YFSETQ. The CDR3 sequence: CASSQAISTDTQYF. CDR3 nucleotide sequence: TGCGCCAGCAGCCAAGCGATAAGCACAGATACGCAGTATTTT.

This chain links TRBV11-2 with TRBJ1-4; D is unclear. Looked up from germline, CDR1 is SGHAT and CDR2 is FQNNGV. V was shortened by 8 bases and J by 8 bases, with 18 bases between the two germline ends. The length of the CDR3 is 14 residues. CDR3 coding DNA: TGTGCCAGCGGATCGGGCGTTTTCAAGGAAAAACTGTTTTTT. Translating it yields CASGSGVFKEKLFF.

The CDR3 DNA follows: TGTGCCAGCAGCCTAAACCGGGACTACCTATACAATGAGCAGTTCTTC. It translates to CASSLNRDYLYNEQFF. The rearrangement uses TRBV7-2 and TRBJ2-1, with 7 bases that match TRBD2. This CDR3 is built from 16 residues. V was pared by 5 bases and J by 4 bases, with 11 bases of the junction left unmatched. Germline V gene data show CDR1 as SGHTA and CDR2 as FQGNSA.

The chain combines TRBV27 with TRBJ2-7, with D maybe TRBD2 (5 bases). The CDR3 contains 13 residues. From germline, CDR1 is MNHEY and CDR2 SMNVEV (reference sequence). Trimming cost V 2 bases and J 6 bases, with 11 bases left between them. For the CDR3, the DNA is TGTGCCAGCAGTTTAGGGAGAAAGTCCGAGCAGTACTTC. Encoded protein: CASSLGRKSEQYF.

V gene TRBV9 combines with J gene TRBJ2-2, with no clear D. This CDR3 spans 13 amino acids. CDR1 SGDLS and CDR2 YYNGEE come from the germline V gene. Trimming pared 4 bases from V and 4 bases from J, leaving 8 bases between. CDR3 loop: CASSLFPTGELFF. CDR3 sequence (DNA): TGTGCCAGCAGCCTCTTCCCCACCGGGGAGCTGTTTTTT.

V and J are TRBV5-1 and TRBJ2-3; the D gene is possibly TRBD2 (6 bases). Germline assignment: CDR1 SGHRS and CDR2 YFSETQ. V was trimmed by 3 bases and J by 3 bases, leaving 8 bases between them. There are 13 residues in the CDR3. The CDR3 protein is CASSYGTTDTQYF. DNA of the CDR3: TGCGCCAGCAGCTACGGGACTACAGATACGCAGTATTTT.

The chain employs TRBV2 and TRBJ1-1, with a tentative D call TRBD1 (5 bases). Germline loops: CDR1 SNHLY, CDR2 FYNNEI. Trimming took 2 bases from V and 1 from J, leaving 5 bases between them. CDR3 size: 13 residues. CDR3: CASSEQGNTEAFF. The CDR3 coding sequence is TGTGCCAGCAGTGAACAGGGGAACACTGAAGCTTTCTTT.

The chain links TRBV5-6 to TRBJ1-4, with D unresolved. Per the germline V gene, CDR1 is SGHDT and CDR2 is YYEEEE. V was clipped by 0 bases and J by 4 bases, with 10 bases between them. CDR3 size: 15 residues. CDR3 loop: CASSLGRGFNEKLFF. The CDR3 bases are TGTGCCAGCAGCTTGGGTCGGGGATTTAATGAAAAACTGTTTTTT.

The rearrangement joins TRBV4-3 to TRBJ2-3, with 10 bases that match TRBD2. The CDR3 covers 17 residues. Germline CDR1 and CDR2: LGHNA and YSLEER. V shed 1 base, J shed 1 base, and the junction held 5 bases outside the gene matches. In DNA form, the CDR3 reads TGCGCCAGCAGCCAAGGGGTAGCGGGGGGCCGCACAGATACGCAGTATTTT. Translated, it gives CASSQGVAGGRTDTQYF.

This CDR3 is CASSLGDAPNLDTQYF. The CDR3 region has the DNA TGTGCCAGCAGCTTAGGGGACGCACCCAACTTGGATACGCAGTATTTT. The chain recombines TRBV7-9 with TRBJ2-3; tentatively, D is TRBD1 or TRBD2 (5 bases each). There are 16 residues in the CDR3. Per the germline V gene, CDR1 is SEHNR and CDR2 is FQNEAQ (reference sequence). V lost 1 base and J lost 6, with 17 bases in between.

This sequence joins TRBV11-2 and TRBJ1-3, with no clear D. Germline CDR1 reads SGHAT; CDR2 reads FQNNGV. Trimming stripped 0 bases from V and 2 bases from J, with 8 bases between. This CDR3 region has 15 residues. CDR3 sequence reads: CASSLDGLPGNTIYF. The CDR3 nucleotides are TGTGCCAGCAGCTTAGACGGGCTACCTGGAAACACCATATATTTT.